The 2 T cell receptor beta chains given below trace back to one sample, sequenced in a study of blood T cell repertoires in COVID-19. The protocol was immunoSEQ multiplex PCR, while the TCRdb copy is restricted to in-frame clones and leaves out a portion. This repertoire shows fewer than 250,000 clones, approximately 86% found once; its top ten account for around 23%. Sequencing input: PBMCs or T cells enriched from blood (not recorded which). Receptor source: a woman aged 40 to 49 in a cohort exposed to, infected with or recovered from COVID-19 (not recorded which).

The chain combines TRBV9 with TRBJ2-1, with 9 positions matching TRBD2. V dropped 0 bases and J dropped 6; count of bases not matched to a gene: 4. Germline assignment: CDR1 SGDLS and CDR2 YYNGEE. The CDR3 sequence is 15 residues long. The CDR3 DNA reads as TGTGCCAGCAGCGTAGGGGCGGGAGGGACCAATGAGCAGTTCTTC. It codes for CASSVGAGGTNEQFF.

The chain carries TRBV5-1 and TRBJ1-2, with 8 positions matching TRBD1. The CDR3 is 15 amino acids. After removal of 5 bases from V and 6 bases from J, the junction contained 12 bases not matched to a gene. Germline loops: CDR1 SGHRS, CDR2 YFSETQ. CDR3 amino acids: CASSLVPGGADGYTF. The CDR3 DNA reads as TGCGCCAGCAGTCTCGTCCCAGGGGGCGCGGATGGCTACACCTTC.